This TCR beta chain was sequenced during a study of blood T cell repertoires in COVID-19. Background on the study: The United States, Italy and Spain provided the acute and convalescent COVID-19 samples.

The CDR3 is 15 residues long. V shed 4 bases, J shed 3 bases, and the junction held 4 bases outside the gene matches. CDR1 and CDR2 (germline): SGHTA, FQGNSA. Authors' processing steps: Amplification of reference gene primers provided the estimated nucleated cell counts. The method was immunoSEQ multiplex PCR; TCRdb's version includes in-frame clones alone and lacks a portion of them. D and trimming were read from the DNA, whereas the V and J calls and clone size are those reported in that table. The sample shows roughly 120,000 clones, 60% to 85% of them seen only once. V gene TRBV7-2 combines with J gene TRBJ1-4, with 8 bases fitting TRBD1. The receptor was isolated from a human donor in a cohort sampled during active or convalescent COVID-19. Sequenced material: peripheral blood. The CDR3 protein is CASSSDRGPNEKLFF. The DNA of the CDR3 is TGTGCCAGCAGCTCCGACAGGGGACCTAATGAAAAACTGTTTTTT. Together with reference TRBV7-2 and TRBJ1-4, the CDR3 gives the full variable domain: GAGVSQSPSNKVTEKGKDVELRCDPISGHTALYWYRQSLGQGLEFLIYFQGNSAPDKSGLPSDRFSAERTGGSVSTLTIQRTQQEDSAVYLCASSSDRGPNEKLFFGSGTQLSVL.